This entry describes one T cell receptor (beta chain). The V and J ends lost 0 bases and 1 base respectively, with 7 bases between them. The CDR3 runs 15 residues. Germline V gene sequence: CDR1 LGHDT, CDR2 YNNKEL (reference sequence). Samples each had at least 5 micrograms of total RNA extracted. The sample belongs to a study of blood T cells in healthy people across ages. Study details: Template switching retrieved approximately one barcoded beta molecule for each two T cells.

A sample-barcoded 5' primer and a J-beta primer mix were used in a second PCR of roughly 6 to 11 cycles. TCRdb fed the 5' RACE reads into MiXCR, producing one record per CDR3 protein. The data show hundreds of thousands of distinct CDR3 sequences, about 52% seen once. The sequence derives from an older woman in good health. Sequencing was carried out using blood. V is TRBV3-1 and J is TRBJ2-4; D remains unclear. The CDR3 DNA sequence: TGTGCCAGCAGCCAAGACCCTGGGGCCAAAAACATTCAGTACTTC. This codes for CASSQDPGAKNIQYF.